The rows below give T cell receptor beta chains drawn from one sample of a study of cytomegalovirus exposure and HLA in healthy donors. Only in-frame clones appear in the TCRdb table, and some are missing; sequencing was by immunoSEQ multiplex PCR. The sample carries 200,000 to 300,000 clones, around 88% recorded once. The sample taken for sequencing was PBMCs. The source is a woman in her twenties or thirties in good health and CMV-seropositive. Both conserved end residues are part of each CDR3. Fields, in order: CDR3 DNA, CDR3 protein, clone size, J gene, D gene, V gene. D genes are given only for firm matches. Some rows have no size entry. The others give once, few or many, or a class for an expanded clone.

TGTGCCAGCAGCTTTGAGGGGGATACGGCCTACGAGCAGTACTTC | CASSFEGDTAYEQYF | - | TRBJ2-7 | - | TRBV11-3
TGTGCCAGCAGCTTAGGGGACTATGCGGGAAACACCATATATTTT | CASSLGDYAGNTIYF | - | TRBJ1-3 | - | TRBV7-8
TGTGCCAGCGTGGACAGGCGACCTAGCACAGATACGCAGTATTTT | CASVDRRPSTDTQYF | - | TRBJ2-3 | TRBD1 | TRBV6-1
TGTGCCAGCAGCTCGGGACTAGCGAGTTCCGAGCAGTACTTC | CASSSGLASSEQYF | - | TRBJ2-7 | TRBD2 | TRBV7-2
TGTGCCAGCAGCTTACTAGGCGGGAACACTGAAGCTTTCTTT | CASSLLGGNTEAFF | - | TRBJ1-1 | - | TRBV7-2
TGCGCCAGCAGCTTGGGGGACAGGAACATGAACACTGAAGCTTTCTTT | CASSLGDRNMNTEAFF | - | TRBJ1-1 | TRBD1 | TRBV5-1
TGTGCCAGCAGCGCCGGGACACCACGCAGTGAGCAGTTCTTC | CASSAGTPRSEQFF | few | TRBJ2-1 | - | TRBV6-5
TGTGCCAGCAGCTCCACGGGACTAGCGGACTTCTTGTATAGCACAGATACGCAGTATTTT | CASSSTGLADFLYSTDTQYF | - | TRBJ2-3 | TRBD2 | TRBV7-6
TGTGCCACCAGCAGAGAGCAGGGCTACTCCTACGAGCAGTACTTC | CATSREQGYSYEQYF | once | TRBJ2-7 | - | TRBV15
TGTGCCAGCAGCTTCTCCGCGGTGAACACTGAAGCTTTCTTT | CASSFSAVNTEAFF | - | TRBJ1-1 | - | TRBV7-2
TGTGCCAGCAGTTTTCGGTCGTTCGGAGGCGGGGAGCTGTTTTTT | CASSFRSFGGGELFF | - | TRBJ2-2 | - | TRBV28
TGTGCCAGCAGTCCTAGTCCGGGACAGCGACTCTCTGGAAACACCATATATTTT | CASSPSPGQRLSGNTIYF | - | TRBJ1-3 | TRBD1 | TRBV2
TGTGCCAGCAGCTTGGTTTTCGGGCTAGCGGGTGGCGGGGAGCTGTTTTTT | CASSLVFGLAGGGELFF | - | TRBJ2-2 | TRBD2 | TRBV5-4
TGTGCCAGCAGGGGAGGACATAGCAATCAGCCCCAGCATTTT | CASRGGHSNQPQHF | - | TRBJ1-5 | - | TRBV2
TGTGCCTGGAGGGTTGACAGGACCCCTAACTATGGCTACACCTTC | CAWRVDRTPNYGYTF | - | TRBJ1-2 | - | TRBV30
TGTGCCAGCAGCCCACAGGGACTAGCGGGAGGCTCTTTCTACGAGCAGTACTTC | CASSPQGLAGGSFYEQYF | once | TRBJ2-7 | TRBD2 | TRBV7-9
TGTGCCAGCAGTTACACTAGCGGCTACAATGAGCAGTTCTTC | CASSYTSGYNEQFF | - | TRBJ2-1 | TRBD2 | TRBV6-5
TGTGCCAGCAGCTTTTTAGCGGGAGATGCAGATACGCAGTATTTT | CASSFLAGDADTQYF | - | TRBJ2-3 | TRBD2 | TRBV7-9
TGTGCCAGCAGCTTGGAGGGGGTGTACACTGAAGCTTTCTTT | CASSLEGVYTEAFF | - | TRBJ1-1 | - | TRBV5-4
TGTGCCAGCAGCCCAACACCGGGACAGGGATTTGTCGGGGAGCTGTTTTTT | CASSPTPGQGFVGELFF | - | TRBJ2-2 | TRBD1 | TRBV27
TGTGCCAGCAGTATCCTACGCCGGACAGGGAAACTGTACTTC | CASSILRRTGKLYF | few | TRBJ2-7 | TRBD1 | TRBV27
TGTGCGTCCCAGGACAGAAATCAGCCCCAGCATTTT | CASQDRNQPQHF | - | TRBJ1-5 | - | TRBV28
TGCGCCAGCAGCTTGGAGAGCGCGGGGGCTTCACTCTCCTACAATGAGCAGTTCTTC | CASSLESAGASLSYNEQFF | - | TRBJ2-1 | - | TRBV5-1
TGTGCCAGTAGTATGAGGGGGGGGACCGGGGCCAACGTCCTGACTTTC | CASSMRGGTGANVLTF | - | TRBJ2-6 | - | TRBV19
TGTGCCAGCAGTTCTAGCTTGTATAACTATGGCTACACCTTC | CASSSSLYNYGYTF | - | TRBJ1-2 | - | TRBV6-5
TGTGCCAGCACGCGGCGGGAGGGGTACGAGCAGTACTTC | CASTRREGYEQYF | - | TRBJ2-7 | TRBD2 | TRBV27
TGTGCCAGCAGTGAAGCGGGACAACGCCCCGAAGCTTTCTTT | CASSEAGQRPEAFF | - | TRBJ1-1 | - | TRBV2
TGTGCCAGCAGCCTAGCGGGGGCCCTTTGGACGCAGTATTTT | CASSLAGALWTQYF | once | TRBJ2-3 | TRBD2 | TRBV14
TGTGCCAGCAGCGCCGGGACTAGGGCCTACGAGCAGTACTTC | CASSAGTRAYEQYF | - | TRBJ2-7 | TRBD2 | TRBV5-6
TGTGCCAGCAGCCGGGACATAACAACTAATGAAAAACTGTTTTTT | CASSRDITTNEKLFF | - | TRBJ1-4 | - | TRBV6-5
TGTGCCAGCTCGGACACGATTACCTATGGCTACACCTTC | CASSDTITYGYTF | - | TRBJ1-2 | - | TRBV27
TGCGCCAGCAGCTTGGCAGGACAGGGGACCGATGAGCAGTTCTTC | CASSLAGQGTDEQFF | - | TRBJ2-1 | TRBD1 | TRBV5-1
TGCGCCAGCAGCCCCTTGGGCAGGGGAAACACCGGGGAGCTGTTTTTT | CASSPLGRGNTGELFF | few | TRBJ2-2 | - | TRBV5-1
TGTGCCACCAGCATAATGAGGGAGGGCCCCTATGGCTACACCTTC | CATSIMREGPYGYTF | - | TRBJ1-2 | - | TRBV15
TGCGCCAGCAGCTTGGATAAGGGACTAGCGGGAGGTTCGTGGTCCTACAATGAGCAGTTCTTC | CASSLDKGLAGGSWSYNEQFF | - | TRBJ2-1 | TRBD2 | TRBV5-1
TGTGCCAGCAGTTTCGAGGGAATCGGCTATGGCTACACCTTC | CASSFEGIGYGYTF | - | TRBJ1-2 | - | TRBV28